One and the same sample provided the 22 T cell receptor beta chains below, sequenced in a study of shared clonotypes between healthy human individuals. Here immunoSEQ multiplex PCR was the method, and the copy in TCRdb shows in-frame clones only, minus some. Among 2 million to 2.5 million clones listed, around 92% were seen once. Sequencing was carried out using naive CD4+ T cells from PBMCs. This sample's subset: CD45RA+ positively selected. Receptors originate from a man aged 18 to 35 in good health. Some clones in this sample may be carry-over from other donors' samples.

This sequence joins TRBV28 and TRBJ2-5, with 7 bases matching TRBD1. Germline V gives CDR1 MDHEN, CDR2 SYDVKM. V was clipped by 5 bases and J by 0 bases; unmatched bases: 6. The CDR3 is 15 amino acids. CDR3 protein: CASSPTGQYQETQYF. DNA of the CDR3: TGTGCCAGCAGTCCTACGGGACAGTACCAAGAGACCCAGTACTTC.

This chain links TRBV7-8 with TRBJ2-7; D may be TRBD2 (6 bases). This CDR3 has 15 residues. Germline V gives CDR1 SGHVS, CDR2 FQNEAQ. V was cut by 3 bases and J by 1 base, with 13 bases left in between. CDR3 residues: CASSLRGGKSYEQYF. In nucleotides, the CDR3 is TGTGCCAGCAGCTTGAGGGGCGGGAAGTCCTACGAGCAGTACTTC. The variable domain in full, completed from reference TRBV7-8 and TRBJ2-7, reads GAGVSQSPRYKVAKRGQDVALRCDPISGHVSLFWYQQALGQGPEFLTYFQNEAQLDKSGLPSDRFFAERPEGSVSTLKIQRTQQEDSAVYLCASSLRGGKSYEQYFGPGTRLTVT.

The chain links TRBV9 to TRBJ2-1, with 8 bases lining up with TRBD2. The germline gives CDR1 SGDLS, CDR2 YYNGEE. V lost 0 bases and J lost 4; bases outside the gene matches: 9. The CDR3 contains 17 residues. CDR3 loop: CASSVDGRAGGYNEQFF. The DNA of the CDR3 is TGTGCCAGCAGCGTAGACGGGAGGGCCGGGGGATACAATGAGCAGTTCTTC.

This chain connects TRBV30 to TRBJ1-1, with TRBD1 as a possible D gene (6 bases). The V and J ends lost 4 bases and 4 bases respectively, with 16 bases between them. This CDR3 comprises 14 residues. Germline V gene data show CDR1 as GTSNPN and CDR2 as SVGIG (reference sequence). This chain's CDR3 is CAWNLRRGSTEAFF. In nucleotides, the CDR3 is TGTGCCTGGAATCTGCGCAGGGGTTCCACTGAAGCTTTCTTT.

Details on this clone: This same CDR3 is encoded by further DNA sequences in the sample. The J gene is TRBJ2-7, the V gene TRBV7-2; the D call may be TRBD1 or TRBD2 (5 bases each). The CDR3 extends over 14 amino acids. Trimming removed 1 base at V and 2 bases at J, with 9 bases between. The V gene's germline CDR1 is SGHTA and CDR2 FQGNSA. CDR3 sequence reads: CASSLDRGPYEQYF. Written as DNA, the CDR3 is TGTGCCAGCAGCTTAGACCGGGGCCCCTACGAGCAGTACTTC. The full variable domain, its missing parts supplied by reference TRBV7-2 and TRBJ2-7, is GAGVSQSPSNKVTEKGKDVELRCDPISGHTALYWYRQSLGQGLEFLIYFQGNSAPDKSGLPSDRFSAERTGGSVSTLTIQRTQQEDSAVYLCASSLDRGPYEQYFGPGTRLTVT.

As DNA, the CDR3 is TGCGCCAGCAGCCCCGGAATAGCGGGAGTTGAGCAGTTCTTC. Protein: CASSPGIAGVEQFF. The genes are TRBV5-1 and TRBJ2-1, with 9 bases identical to TRBD2. CDR1 and CDR2 (germline): SGHRS, YFSETQ. V shed 4 bases, J shed 9 bases, and the junction held 8 bases outside the gene matches. CDR3 length: 14 amino acids.

The V gene is TRBV25-1, the J gene TRBJ2-7; 9 bases line up with TRBD1. The CDR3 is 16 amino acids. Germline trimming cut 6 bases from V and 3 bases from J; bases unmatched to any gene: 12. Germline V gene sequence: CDR1 MGHDK, CDR2 SYGVNS. The CDR3 nucleotides read TGTGCCAGCAGAATGGGACAGGGTATGGGGAACTACGAGCAGTACTTC. Translating gives CASRMGQGMGNYEQYF.

The chain is built from TRBV19 and TRBJ1-1; D unclear. Germline V lookup: CDR1 LNHDA, CDR2 SQIVND (reference sequence). The CDR3 totals 16 residues. Trimming cost V 7 bases and J 3 bases, with 21 bases left between them. The chain's CDR3 is CASIPGLFWSDTEAFF. CDR3 nucleotide sequence: TGTGCCAGTATCCCCGGACTCTTTTGGAGTGACACTGAAGCTTTCTTT.

The chain joins TRBV6-1 to TRBJ1-6; D might be TRBD1 (5 bases). In germline, CDR1 is MNHNS, CDR2 SASEGT. The CDR3 loop spans 16 amino acids. The V gene lost 2 bases and the J gene lost 0 bases, with 8 bases spanning the gap. The CDR3 spells CASSEPGSSYNSPLHF. In DNA, the CDR3 is TGTGCCAGCAGTGAACCAGGGAGCTCCTATAATTCACCCCTCCACTTT.

This chain uses TRBV19 with TRBJ2-5, with 9 bases identical to TRBD1. Unmatched junction bases numbered 9, after V lost 9 bases and J lost 4 bases. Germline CDR1 LNHDA, CDR2 SQIVND (reference sequence). The CDR3 length is 14 residues. The CDR3 DNA sequence: TGTGCCAGGGAAGGGGACAGGGATAGAGAGACCCAGTACTTC. Residues: CAREGDRDRETQYF.

This chain joins TRBV6-6 and TRBJ2-5; 7 positions match TRBD2. Germline CDR1 MNHNY, CDR2 SVGAGI (reference sequence). The V segment lost 2 bases and the J segment 0 bases; nucleotides outside the gene matches: 3. This CDR3 is built from 15 residues. As DNA, the CDR3 is TGTGCCAGCAGTTACGTACTAGCGAACCAAGAGACCCAGTACTTC. The encoded protein is CASSYVLANQETQYF.

The rearrangement joins TRBV5-4 to TRBJ2-1, with 10 bases matching TRBD1. This CDR3 region has 15 residues. Losses at the gene ends were 6 bases for V and 4 bases for J; bases not matched to a gene: 7. Germline lookup yields CDR1 SGHNT and CDR2 YYREEE (reference sequence). The CDR3 loop reads CASTLGQGDYNEQFF. The CDR3 DNA sequence: TGTGCCAGCACCTTAGGACAGGGGGATTACAATGAGCAGTTCTTC.

The chain links TRBV5-5 to TRBJ1-5; D call uncertain. V was trimmed by 0 bases and J by 7 bases, leaving 11 bases between them. The germline CDR1 and CDR2 sequences are SGHKS and YYEKEE (reference sequence). The CDR3 runs to 14 residues. The CDR3 here is CASSLAFSGQPQHF. CDR3 bases: TGTGCCAGCAGCTTGGCCTTTTCGGGCCAGCCCCAGCATTTT.

This sequence joins TRBV5-8 and TRBJ1-1; perhaps TRBD1 as D (6 bases). The germline V gene has CDR1 SGHTS and CDR2 YDEGEE. The CDR3 totals 16 residues. V was cut by 1 base and J by 0 bases, with 13 bases left in between. The chain's CDR3 is CASSLSGGFMNTEAFF. The CDR3 DNA reads as TGTGCCAGCAGCTTGAGCGGGGGCTTCATGAACACTGAAGCTTTCTTT. The full variable domain, its missing parts supplied by reference TRBV5-8 and TRBJ1-1, is EAGVTQSPTHLIKTRGQQATLRCSPISGHTSVYWYQQALGLGLQFLLWYDEGEERNRGNFPPRFSGRQFPNYSSELNVNALELEDSALYLCASSLSGGFMNTEAFFGQGTRLTVV.

The CDR3 DNA sequence: TGTGCCAGTAGTACGCCTAGCGGGACTAATTCCTACGAGCAGTACTTC. Its protein is CASSTPSGTNSYEQYF. V usage is TRBV19 and J usage is TRBJ2-7; 9 nucleotides align to TRBD2. The CDR3 consists of 16 residues. In germline, CDR1 is LNHDA, CDR2 SQIVND (reference sequence). With V trimmed by 4 bases and J by 1 base, 8 bases remained unmatched. Looking up the rest from reference TRBV19 and TRBJ2-7 gives the full variable domain: DGGITQSPKYLFRKEGQNVTLSCEQNLNHDAMYWYRQDPGQGLRLIYYSQIVNDFQKGDIAEGYSVSREKKESFPLTVTSAQKNPTAFYLCASSTPSGTNSYEQYFGPGTRLTVT.

The chain recombines TRBV30 with TRBJ2-4; D might be TRBD2 (6 bases). Germline CDR1 and CDR2: GTSNPN and SVGIG (reference sequence). The CDR3 is made up of 14 amino acids. V dropped 2 bases and J dropped 9 bases, with 17 bases sitting between them. The CDR3 is CAWSRSAGRPIQYF. The CDR3, as DNA: TGTGCCTGGAGTCGGTCGGCGGGACGCCCCATTCAGTACTTC.

The V call is TRBV5-8, the J call TRBJ2-1; 8 bases map to TRBD1. Germline values: CDR1 SGHTS, CDR2 YDEGEE. Trimming cost V 4 bases and J 2 bases; bases outside gene matches: 5. The CDR3 covers 15 residues. The CDR3, as DNA: TGTGCCAGCAGCACTAGACAGGGGACCTACAATGAGCAGTTCTTC. It specifies CASSTRQGTYNEQFF.

This clone was recorded only once. The chain carries TRBV7-3 and TRBJ1-2, with TRBD1 matching 9 bases. With 5 bases clipped from V and 7 bases from J, the junction kept 8 bases outside the gene matches. Germline V gene lookup returns CDR1 SGHTA and CDR2 FQGTGA. The CDR3 sequence is 14 residues long. The CDR3 DNA sequence: TGTGCCAGCAGCCCCCAGGGACAGGGAACTGGCTACACCTTC. Encoded protein: CASSPQGQGTGYTF.

This clone was seen only once. J is TRBJ1-1 and V is TRBV5-6; 7 bases map to TRBD1. This CDR3 is built from 15 residues. Germline V CDR1 and CDR2: SGHDT, YYEEEE. The V segment lost 2 bases and the J segment 5 bases; nucleotides outside the gene matches: 9. DNA of the CDR3: TGTGCCAGCAGCTTATCGGACAGGCGGAGGACTGAAGCTTTCTTT. Encoded protein: CASSLSDRRRTEAFF.

Details on this clone: This CDR3 is also generated by other DNA sequences in the sample. The rearrangement joins TRBV28 to TRBJ2-2; D is undetermined. Trimming shortened V by 6 bases and J by 5 bases, and 7 bases separated the two germline ends. The germline CDR1 and CDR2 sequences are MDHEN and SYDVKM. CDR3 length equals 12 residues. CDR3 nucleotides: TGTGCCAGCAGCCTTTTGACCGGGGAGCTGTTTTTT. This encodes CASSLLTGELFF.

The chain has TRBV5-1 and TRBJ1-2; unclear D gene. Germline CDR1 is SGHRS and CDR2 is YFSETQ. This CDR3 contains 13 residues. The V and J ends lost 0 bases and 4 bases respectively, with 7 bases between them. CDR3 in amino acids: CASSLEPIYGYTF. CDR3 coding DNA: TGCGCCAGCAGCTTGGAACCGATCTATGGCTACACCTTC. Drawing the rest from reference TRBV5-1 and TRBJ1-2, the complete variable domain is KAGVTQTPRYLIKTRGQQVTLSCSPISGHRSVSWYQQTPGQGLQFLFEYFSETQRNKGNFPGRFSGRQFSNSRSEMNVSTLELGDSALYLCASSLEPIYGYTFGSGTRLTVV.

V is TRBV6-1 and J is TRBJ2-7; maybe TRBD2 (6 bases). The V end was cut by 4 bases, the J end by 1 base, with 14 bases between. The CDR3 runs 15 residues. Germline assignment: CDR1 MNHNS and CDR2 SASEGT. The CDR3 spells CASSVGTHPSYEQYF. The CDR3 region has the DNA TGTGCCAGCAGTGTAGGGACTCATCCGTCCTACGAGCAGTACTTC.